This entry describes one T cell receptor beta chain. What it recognizes is unknown. This record belongs to a study of shared clonotypes between healthy human individuals. Study information: With ages of 18 to 49, the donors were a couple of women and a few men. Overall study findings and caveats: There were few donors, and this limited the genetic and exposure-history diversity represented. Tissues were not sampled, only blood, and their repertoires likely differ. Rarefaction revealed incomplete sorted-subset sequencing despite large depth.

CD45RO negativity and positive selection for CCR7 defined naive CD8 cells, a population that excluded terminally differentiated effector memory CD45RA+ cells. TCRdb's copy holds only in-frame clones and misses some; the assay was immunoSEQ multiplex PCR. The table includes 630,000 or so clones, nearly 98% detected once. Germline V CDR1 and CDR2: SGHKS, YYEKEE (reference sequence). The CDR3 contains 16 residues. The junction had 7 bases not matched to a gene; V was cut back by 4 bases and J by 9 bases. The rearrangement uses TRBV5-5 and TRBJ2-1; 16 bases are shared with TRBD2. Sequenced material: naive CD8+ T cells sorted from blood. The sequence was collected from a man aged 25 to 40 in good health. The CDR3 loop is CASSIGTSGRVSEQFF. The DNA of the CDR3 is TGTGCCAGCAGCATCGGGACTAGCGGGAGGGTGAGTGAGCAGTTCTTC.